This T cell receptor (beta chain) was found in a study of T cell responses to AZD1222 COVID-19 vaccine. Study in general: Second-dose intervals of approximately 4 or approximately 12 weeks were pooled. Notes on the study in general: Two AZD1222 administrations were followed by greater Spike-specific TCR breadth and depth. White British donors predominated, females outnumbered males, and clonal diversity was possibly underestimated. Unmutated variant regions reportedly attract nearly half of all spike-specific TCRs.

V was shortened by 7 bases and J by 0 bases, with 11 bases between the two germline ends. This CDR3 has 14 residues. CDR1 and CDR2 from the germline V gene are SGHTS and YDEGEE. About this clone itself: Its antigen is as yet unknown.

The protocol was immunoSEQ multiplex PCR, while the TCRdb copy is restricted to in-frame clones and leaves out a portion. The sample has approximately 130,000 clones, 93% seen once. The sample here was peripheral blood, taken on day 0 of AZD1222 vaccination. This receptor was identified in an adult in good health. V is TRBV5-8 and J is TRBJ2-1; D is unresolved. CDR3 sequence reads: CASHMTGSYNEQFF. The CDR3 coding sequence is TGTGCCAGCCACATGACGGGCTCCTACAATGAGCAGTTCTTC.